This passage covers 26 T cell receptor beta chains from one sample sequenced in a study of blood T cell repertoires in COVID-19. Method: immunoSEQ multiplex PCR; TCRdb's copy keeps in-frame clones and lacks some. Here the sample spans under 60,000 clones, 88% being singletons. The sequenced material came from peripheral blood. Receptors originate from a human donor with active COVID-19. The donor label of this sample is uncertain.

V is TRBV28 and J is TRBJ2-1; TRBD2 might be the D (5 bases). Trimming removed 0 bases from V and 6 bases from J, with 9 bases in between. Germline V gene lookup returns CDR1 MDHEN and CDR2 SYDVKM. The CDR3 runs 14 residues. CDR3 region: CASSLWLSGNEQFF. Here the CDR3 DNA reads TGTGCCAGCAGTTTATGGTTAAGCGGCAATGAGCAGTTCTTC. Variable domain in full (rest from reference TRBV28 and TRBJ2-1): DVKVTQSSRYLVKRTGEKVFLECVQDMDHENMFWYRQDPGLGLRLIYFSYDVKMKEKGDIPEGYSVSREKKERFSLILESASTNQTSMYLCASSLWLSGNEQFFGPGTRLTVL.

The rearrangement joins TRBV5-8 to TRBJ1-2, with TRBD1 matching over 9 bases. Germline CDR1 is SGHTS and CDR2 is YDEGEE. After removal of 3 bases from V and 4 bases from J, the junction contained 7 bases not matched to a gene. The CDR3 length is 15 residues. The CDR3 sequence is CASSYTGGFIYGYTF. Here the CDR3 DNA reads TGTGCCAGCAGCTACACAGGGGGCTTTATCTATGGCTACACCTTC.

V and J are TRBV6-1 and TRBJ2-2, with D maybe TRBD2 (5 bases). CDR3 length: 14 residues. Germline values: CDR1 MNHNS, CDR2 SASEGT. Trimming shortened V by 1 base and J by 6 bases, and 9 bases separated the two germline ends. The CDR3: CASSEVAGPGELFF. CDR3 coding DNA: TGTGCCAGCAGTGAAGTGGCGGGTCCCGGGGAGCTGTTTTTT.

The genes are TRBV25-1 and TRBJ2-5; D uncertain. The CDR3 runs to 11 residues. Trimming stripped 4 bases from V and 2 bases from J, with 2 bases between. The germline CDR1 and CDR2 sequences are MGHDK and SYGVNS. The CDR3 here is CASSAQETQYF. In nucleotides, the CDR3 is TGTGCCAGCAGTGCACAAGAGACCCAGTACTTC. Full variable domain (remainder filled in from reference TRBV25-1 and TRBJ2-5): EADIYQTPRYLVIGTGKKITLECSQTMGHDKMYWYQQDPGMELHLIHYSYGVNSTEKGDLSSESTVSRIRTEHFPLTLESARPSHTSQYLCASSAQETQYFGPGTRLLVL.

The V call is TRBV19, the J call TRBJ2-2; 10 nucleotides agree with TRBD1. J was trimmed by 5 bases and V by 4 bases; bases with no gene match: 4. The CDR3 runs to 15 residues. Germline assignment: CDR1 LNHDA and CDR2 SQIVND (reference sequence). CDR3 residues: CASSTGTGATGELFF. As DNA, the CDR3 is TGTGCCAGTAGTACAGGGACAGGGGCGACCGGGGAGCTGTTTTTT.

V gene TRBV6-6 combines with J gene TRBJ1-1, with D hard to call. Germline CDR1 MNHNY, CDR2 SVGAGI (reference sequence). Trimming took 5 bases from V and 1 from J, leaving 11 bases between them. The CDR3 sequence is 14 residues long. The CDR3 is CASSMWTGNTEAFF. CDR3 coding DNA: TGTGCCAGCAGTATGTGGACTGGGAACACTGAAGCTTTCTTT.

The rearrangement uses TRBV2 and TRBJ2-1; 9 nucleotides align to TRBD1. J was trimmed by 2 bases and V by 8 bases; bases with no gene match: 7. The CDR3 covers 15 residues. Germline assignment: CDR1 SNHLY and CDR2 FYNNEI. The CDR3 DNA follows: TGTGCCAGCGACAGGGGGGGAAGAGCCTACAATGAGCAGTTCTTC. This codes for CASDRGGRAYNEQFF. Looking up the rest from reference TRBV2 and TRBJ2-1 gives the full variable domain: EPEVTQTPSHQVTQMGQEVILRCVPISNHLYFYWYRQILGQKVEFLVSFYNNEISEKSEIFDDQFSVERPDGSNFTLKIRSTKLEDSAMYFCASDRGGRAYNEQFFGPGTRLTVL.

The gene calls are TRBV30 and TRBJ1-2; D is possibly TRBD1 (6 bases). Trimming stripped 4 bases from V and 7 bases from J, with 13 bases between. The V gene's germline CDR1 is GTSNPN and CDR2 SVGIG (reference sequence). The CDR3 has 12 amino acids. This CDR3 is CAWNVQGFGYTF. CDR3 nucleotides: TGTGCCTGGAATGTACAGGGTTTTGGCTACACCTTC.

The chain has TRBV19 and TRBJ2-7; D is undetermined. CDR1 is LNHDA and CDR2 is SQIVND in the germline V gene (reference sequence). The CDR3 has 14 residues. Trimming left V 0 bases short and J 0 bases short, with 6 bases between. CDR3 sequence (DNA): TGTGCCAGTAGTATAGAGGAGTACTCCTACGAGCAGTACTTC. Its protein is CASSIEEYSYEQYF.

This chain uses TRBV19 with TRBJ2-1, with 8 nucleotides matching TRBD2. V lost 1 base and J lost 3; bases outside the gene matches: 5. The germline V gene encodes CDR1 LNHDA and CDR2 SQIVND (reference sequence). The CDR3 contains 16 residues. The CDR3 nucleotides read TGTGCCAGTAGTATAGTGGCTAGCGGGCTCTACAATGAGCAGTTCTTC. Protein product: CASSIVASGLYNEQFF.

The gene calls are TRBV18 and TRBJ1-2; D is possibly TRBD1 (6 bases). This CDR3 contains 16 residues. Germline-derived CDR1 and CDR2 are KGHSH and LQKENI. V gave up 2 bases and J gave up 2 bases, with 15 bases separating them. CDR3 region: CASSPTFSDSNYGYTF. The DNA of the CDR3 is TGTGCCAGCTCACCAACTTTTTCGGACAGCAACTATGGCTACACCTTC.

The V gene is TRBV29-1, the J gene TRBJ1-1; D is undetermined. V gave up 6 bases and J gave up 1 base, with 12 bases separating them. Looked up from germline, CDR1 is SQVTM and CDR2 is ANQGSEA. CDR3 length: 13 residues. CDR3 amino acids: CSVQRPENTEAFF. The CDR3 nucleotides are TGCAGCGTCCAGCGGCCCGAGAACACTGAAGCTTTCTTT.

The DNA of the CDR3 is TGTGCCAGCAGCTTAGGTCTGGGGGCGACCTACGAGCAGTACTTC. It specifies CASSLGLGATYEQYF. This chain uses TRBV7-2 with TRBJ2-7, with D possibly TRBD1 on 6 matching bases. Trimming left V 1 base short and J 2 bases short, with 12 bases between. From germline, CDR1 is SGHTA and CDR2 FQGNSA. The CDR3 is made up of 15 amino acids. Complete variable domain (other parts from reference TRBV7-2 and TRBJ2-7): GAGVSQSPSNKVTEKGKDVELRCDPISGHTALYWYRQSLGQGLEFLIYFQGNSAPDKSGLPSDRFSAERTGGSVSTLTIQRTQQEDSAVYLCASSLGLGATYEQYFGPGTRLTVT.

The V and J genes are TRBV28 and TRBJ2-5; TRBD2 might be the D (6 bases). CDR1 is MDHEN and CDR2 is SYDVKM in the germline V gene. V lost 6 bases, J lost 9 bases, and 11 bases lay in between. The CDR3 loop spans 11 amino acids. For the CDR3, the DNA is TGTGCCAGCAGCTATCGGGGGTCCCAGTACTTC. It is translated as CASSYRGSQYF.

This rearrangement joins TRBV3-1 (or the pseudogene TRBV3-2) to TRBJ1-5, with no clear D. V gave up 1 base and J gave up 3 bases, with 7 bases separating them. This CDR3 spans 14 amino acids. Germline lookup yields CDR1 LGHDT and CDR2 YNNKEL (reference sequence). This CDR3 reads CASSQGQANQPQHF. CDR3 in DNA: TGTGCCAGCAGCCAAGGGCAGGCCAATCAGCCCCAGCATTTT.

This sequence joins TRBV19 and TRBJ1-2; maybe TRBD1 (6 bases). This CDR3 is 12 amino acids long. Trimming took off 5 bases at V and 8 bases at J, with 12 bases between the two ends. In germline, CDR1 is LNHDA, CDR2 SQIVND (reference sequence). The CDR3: CASSPDSRGYTF. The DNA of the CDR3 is TGTGCCAGTAGTCCGGACAGCCGGGGCTACACCTTC.

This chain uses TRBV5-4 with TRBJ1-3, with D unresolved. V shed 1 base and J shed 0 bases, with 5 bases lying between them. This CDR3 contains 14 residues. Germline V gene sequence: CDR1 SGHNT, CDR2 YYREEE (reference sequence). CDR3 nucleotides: TGTGCCAGCAGCTTGACAGCCTCTGGAAACACCATATATTTT. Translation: CASSLTASGNTIYF.

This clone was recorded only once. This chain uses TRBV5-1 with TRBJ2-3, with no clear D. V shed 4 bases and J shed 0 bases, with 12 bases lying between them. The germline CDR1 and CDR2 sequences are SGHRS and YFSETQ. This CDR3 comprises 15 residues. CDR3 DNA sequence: TGCGCCAGCAGCAAGGAACCGACTAGCACAGATACGCAGTATTTT. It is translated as CASSKEPTSTDTQYF.

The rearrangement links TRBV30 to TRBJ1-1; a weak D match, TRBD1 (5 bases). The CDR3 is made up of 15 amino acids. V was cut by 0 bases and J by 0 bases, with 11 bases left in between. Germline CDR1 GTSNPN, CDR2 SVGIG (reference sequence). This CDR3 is CAWSVKGGVNTEAFF. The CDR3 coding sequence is TGTGCCTGGAGTGTAAAGGGAGGGGTGAACACTGAAGCTTTCTTT.

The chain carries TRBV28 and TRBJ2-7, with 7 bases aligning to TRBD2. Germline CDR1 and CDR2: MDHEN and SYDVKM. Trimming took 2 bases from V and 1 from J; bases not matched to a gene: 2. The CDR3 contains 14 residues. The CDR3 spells CASSLAGVSYEQYF. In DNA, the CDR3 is TGTGCCAGCAGTTTAGCGGGGGTTTCCTACGAGCAGTACTTC.

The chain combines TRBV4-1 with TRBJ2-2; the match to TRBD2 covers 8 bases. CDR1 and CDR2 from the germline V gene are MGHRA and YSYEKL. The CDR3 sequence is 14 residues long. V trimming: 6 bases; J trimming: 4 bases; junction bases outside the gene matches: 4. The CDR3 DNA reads TGCGCCAGCAGAGCGGGGGCGGGCACCGGGGAGCTGTTTTTT. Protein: CASRAGAGTGELFF.

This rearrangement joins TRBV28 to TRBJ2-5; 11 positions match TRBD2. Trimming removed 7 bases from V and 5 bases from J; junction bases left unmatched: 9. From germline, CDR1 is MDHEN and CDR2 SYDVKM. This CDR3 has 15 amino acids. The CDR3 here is CASTLAGGRVETQYF. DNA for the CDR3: TGTGCCAGCACGCTAGCGGGAGGTCGGGTGGAGACCCAGTACTTC. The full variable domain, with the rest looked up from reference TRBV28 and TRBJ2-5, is DVKVTQSSRYLVKRTGEKVFLECVQDMDHENMFWYRQDPGLGLRLIYFSYDVKMKEKGDIPEGYSVSREKKERFSLILESASTNQTSMYLCASTLAGGRVETQYFGPGTRLLVL.

The CDR3 loop is CASIPIPGQQNTGELFF. As DNA, the CDR3 is TGTGCCAGCATTCCTATACCGGGACAGCAGAACACCGGGGAGCTGTTTTTT. This chain joins TRBV28 and TRBJ2-2, with 7 nucleotides matching TRBD1. Germline CDR1 reads MDHEN; CDR2 reads SYDVKM. V was clipped by 7 bases and J by 1 base; unmatched bases: 12. This CDR3 comprises 17 residues.

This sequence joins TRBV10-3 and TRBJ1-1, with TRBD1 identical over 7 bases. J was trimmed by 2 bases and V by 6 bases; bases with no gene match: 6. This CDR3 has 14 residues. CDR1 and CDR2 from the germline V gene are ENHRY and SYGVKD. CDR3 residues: CAIRPRQGNTEAFF. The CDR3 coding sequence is TGTGCCATCAGGCCTCGACAGGGTAACACTGAAGCTTTCTTT.

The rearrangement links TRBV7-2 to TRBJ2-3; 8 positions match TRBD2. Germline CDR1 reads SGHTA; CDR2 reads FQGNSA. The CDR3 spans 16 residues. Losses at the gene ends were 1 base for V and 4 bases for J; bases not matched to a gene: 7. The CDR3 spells CASSLGSGGPADTQYF. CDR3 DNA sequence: TGTGCCAGCAGCTTAGGGTCGGGAGGGCCGGCAGATACGCAGTATTTT.

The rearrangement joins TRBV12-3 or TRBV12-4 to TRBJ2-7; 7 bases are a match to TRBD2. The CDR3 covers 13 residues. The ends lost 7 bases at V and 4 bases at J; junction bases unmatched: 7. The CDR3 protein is CASNPSGLYEQYF. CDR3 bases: TGTGCCAGCAACCCTAGCGGTCTATACGAGCAGTACTTC.